The entry that follows covers one T cell receptor beta chain sequence. Its antigen is not identified. The CDR3 consists of 15 residues. The V end lost 8 bases, the J end lost 2 bases, and 19 bases lay between the germline ends. Germline V gene lookup returns CDR1 LNHDA and CDR2 SQIVND (reference sequence). Molecular barcoding with unique molecular identifiers was used for the TCRbeta library. Each CDR3 protein is one row after TCRdb ran MiXCR on the PCR reads. The sample carries around 450,000 distinct CDR3 sequences, more than 9% recorded once. This sample is drawn from a study of T-cell reconstitution after alpha-beta-depleted transplantation in children. Findings and caveats of the study: Alpha-beta T cells about two months after transplant reportedly derived from several hundred expanded graft clones. There were some patients whose high TCRbeta diversity at day 60 came from surviving recipient T cells and thymic progenitors. Once a year had passed after transplant, T-cell counts and diversity came mostly from newly produced T cells.

The material was PBMCs, obtained before TCRalphabeta/CD19-depleted stem cell transplant. V is TRBV19 and J is TRBJ2-7; the D gene is possibly TRBD1 (6 bases). This TCR came from a child aged 2-15 years with inherited bone marrow failure, due to receive a stem cell transplant. The CDR3, as DNA: TGTGCCAGTTCATCGGGGCCAGGGGCTCCCTACGAGCAGTACTTC. Its protein product is CASSSGPGAPYEQYF. Looking up the rest from reference TRBV19 and TRBJ2-7 gives the full variable domain: DGGITQSPKYLFRKEGQNVTLSCEQNLNHDAMYWYRQDPGQGLRLIYYSQIVNDFQKGDIAEGYSVSREKKESFPLTVTSAQKNPTAFYLCASSSGPGAPYEQYFGPGTRLTVT.